Below are 13 T cell receptor beta chains sequenced from a single sample in a study of identical twins. TCRdb recomputed calls from the 5' RACE reads with MiXCR, one row per CDR3 protein. The table has around 450,000 distinct CDR3 sequences, approximately 15% seen once. These data were also reused for a study on yellow fever vaccine responses in identical twins.

Specimen: CD4+ T cells sorted from blood. Every receptor here comes from a woman younger than 30 in good health.

Only a few counts were recorded for this clonotype. J is TRBJ1-6 and V is TRBV12-3 or TRBV12-4; TRBD1 is a possible D gene (5 bases). V was shortened by 6 bases and J by 10 bases, with 10 bases between the two germline ends. The CDR3 sequence is 12 residues long. CDR3 nucleotides: TGTGCCAGCAGCCCCCAGGGATCACCCCTCCACTTT. Translation: CASSPQGSPLHF.

A few counts support this clonotype. The rearrangement links TRBV4-2 to TRBJ2-1; 7 nucleotides match TRBD1. Germline trimming cut 3 bases from V and 2 bases from J; bases unmatched to any gene: 7. Germline V gene lookup returns CDR1 LGHNA and CDR2 YNFKEQ. This CDR3 region has 16 residues. The CDR3 loop reads CASSHGRGPPYNEQFF. The CDR3 DNA follows: TGTGCCAGCAGCCATGGAAGGGGGCCCCCCTACAATGAGCAGTTCTTC.

In its sample, this clonotype was seen many times. The J gene is TRBJ2-3, the V gene TRBV12-3 or TRBV12-4; 9 bases match TRBD2. V lost 3 bases and J lost 4; bases outside the gene matches: 8. CDR3 length: 16 amino acids. The CDR3 DNA reads TGTGCCAGCAGTTTCCCAAGCGGGGGGCCCCCAGATACGCAGTATTTT. This encodes CASSFPSGGPPDTQYF.

The chain combines TRBV28 with TRBJ2-7; 14 nucleotides align to TRBD2. Looked up from germline, CDR1 is MDHEN and CDR2 is SYDVKM. The J segment lost 3 bases and the V segment lost 7 bases, leaving 5 bases of the junction unmatched. This CDR3 comprises 15 residues. Written as DNA, the CDR3 is TGTGCCAGCATCCGGACTAGCGGGAGGATCTACGAGCAGTACTTC. It encodes CASIRTSGRIYEQYF.

The rearrangement links TRBV5-1 to TRBJ2-7; 10 bases match TRBD2. The junction had 6 bases not matched to a gene; V was cut back by 1 base and J by 2 bases. CDR3 length equals 16 residues. Germline V CDR1 and CDR2: SGHRS, YFSETQ. The CDR3 region has the DNA TGCGCCAGCAGCTTGACACTAGCGGGAACCACCTACGAGCAGTACTTC. Its translation is CASSLTLAGTTYEQYF.

This clonotype appeared a few times. CDR3 in DNA: TGCAGTGCTAGGTTGGCCGCAGGAGGCCAGGGGACCGGGGAGCTGTTTTTT. Its translation is CSARLAAGGQGTGELFF. The chain links TRBV20-1 to TRBJ2-2; tentative D call: TRBD1 (6 bases). The CDR3 has 17 amino acids. Germline values: CDR1 DFQATT, CDR2 SNEGSKA (reference sequence). V shed 3 bases and J shed 5 bases, with 22 bases lying between them.

The rearrangement uses TRBV29-1 and TRBJ2-1; no clear D. V lost 6 bases and J 9 bases, leaving 9 bases between the germline ends. The CDR3 sequence is 10 residues long. Per the germline V gene, CDR1 is SQVTM and CDR2 is ANQGSEA. CDR3 amino acids: CSVEEAEQFF. The DNA of the CDR3 is TGCAGCGTCGAGGAAGCTGAGCAGTTCTTC.

The chain carries TRBV15 and TRBJ2-5, with D possibly matching TRBD2 (6 bases). V shed 1 base and J shed 2 bases, with 8 bases lying between them. CDR3 length: 14 amino acids. Germline CDR1 and CDR2: LNHNV and YYDKDF (reference sequence). For the CDR3, the DNA is TGTGCCACCAGCAGAGCGGGGACTCAAGAGACCCAGTACTTC. Translation: CATSRAGTQETQYF.

This clonotype turned up a few times. J is TRBJ2-4 and V is TRBV12-5; D gene unclear. CDR1 LGHNT and CDR2 FRNRAP come from the germline V gene. Trimming pared 2 bases from V and 2 bases from J, leaving 13 bases between. CDR3 length equals 16 residues. The CDR3 DNA reads TGTGCTAGTGGTTTGAGCACCCCTGGGTCCAAAAACATTCAGTACTTC. It yields the protein CASGLSTPGSKNIQYF.

The sample holds a few counts of this clonotype. The chain joins TRBV20-1 to TRBJ2-3, with unresolved D. V gave up 7 bases and J gave up 0 bases, with 17 bases separating them. Germline V gene sequence: CDR1 DFQATT, CDR2 SNEGSKA (reference sequence). The CDR3 sequence is 15 residues long. CDR3 sequence (DNA): TGCAGTGTACCGGACCTGTACGGTAGCACAGATACGCAGTATTTT. Its translation: CSVPDLYGSTDTQYF.

The CDR3 coding sequence is TGTGCCAGTTGTACTAGCGGGAGTCCAGATACGCAGTATTTT. It specifies CASCTSGSPDTQYF. This chain links TRBV28 with TRBJ2-3, with 11 positions matching TRBD2. V lost 9 bases, J lost 4 bases, and 6 bases stayed unmatched. The CDR3 runs 14 residues. CDR1 is MDHEN, CDR2 SYDVKM, per germline.

This clonotype showed up many times. CDR3 DNA sequence: TGTGCCAGCAGTAAAGACAGGGGGAGCGGTGATACGCAGTATTTT. Its protein is CASSKDRGSGDTQYF. This sequence joins TRBV12-3 or TRBV12-4 and TRBJ2-3, with 9 bases identical to TRBD1. The V segment lost 5 bases and the J segment 6 bases; nucleotides outside the gene matches: 9. The CDR3 is made up of 15 amino acids.

This rearrangement joins TRBV7-2 to TRBJ2-7; TRBD1 aligns across 7 bases. Germline values: CDR1 SGHTA, CDR2 FQGNSA. CDR3 length equals 13 residues. V trimming: 0 bases; J trimming: 6 bases; junction bases outside the gene matches: 2. This CDR3 reads CASSLAPGGEQYF. The CDR3 coding sequence is TGTGCCAGCAGCTTAGCCCCAGGGGGCGAGCAGTACTTC.